This record concerns one TCR beta chain sequence. The source of the sample is a study of T cell changes during pregnancy in multiple sclerosis. The method was immunoSEQ multiplex PCR; TCRdb's version includes in-frame clones alone and lacks a portion of them. Seen here are about 68,000 clones, 90% observed once, and the top ten hold roughly 1.5%. CDR1 and CDR2 (germline): MNHEY, SMNVEV (reference sequence). CDR3 size: 14 residues. V shed 5 bases and J 3 bases; nucleotides not matched to a gene: 4. This TCR came from a female donor with multiple sclerosis, enrolled in a pregnancy study. The chain combines TRBV27 with TRBJ2-3; 8 bases are shared with TRBD1. The source was peripheral blood, collected in the third trimester of pregnancy. The CDR3 bases are TGTGCCAGCAGTCCGGGACAGGTAACAGATACGCAGTATTTT. It translates to CASSPGQVTDTQYF.